A selection of T cell receptor beta chains follows, all from one sample in a study of shared T cell receptors in the human thymus. TCRdb's table, derived via immunoSEQ multiplex PCR, lists solely in-frame clones and lacks some. The sample includes some 640,000 clones, 70% to 90% of them seen just once. These records were also assigned to another study, of human thymus T cells.

Sequenced material: thymocytes. Source of these receptors: a boy under two years old with a congenital heart defect. Each CDR3 is given with its conserved first and last residue. The order of the fields is clone size, V gene, J gene, D gene, CDR3 DNA, CDR3 protein. D genes are given only for firm matches. The size entry is marked missing in some rows and otherwise reads once, few, many or a size class.

-	TRBV9	TRBJ1-3	TRBD1	TGTGCCAGCAGCGCTAGCCCACGAAGCAGGGACAGGAGAAACACCATATATTTT	CASSASPRSRDRRNTIYF
-	TRBV5-1	TRBJ2-5	-	TGCGCCAGCAGCTTGTCCGTGTCCAGGGGAGGGCAAGAGACCCAGTACTTC	CASSLSVSRGGQETQYF
-	TRBV18	TRBJ2-7	-	TGTGCCAGCTCACTTGCCAGGGACTACGAGCAGTACTTC	CASSLARDYEQYF
-	TRBV23-1	TRBJ2-7	-	TGCGCCAGCAGTCAATTCCCCAGCGTGGGTGCCTACGAGCAGTACTTC	CASSQFPSVGAYEQYF
-	TRBV18	TRBJ1-1	-	TGTGCCAGCTCTCCGGGACAATTTGGGAACACTGAAGCTTTCTTT	CASSPGQFGNTEAFF
-	TRBV28	TRBJ1-2	-	TGTGCCAGCAGTCTCAGGGTAAACTATGGCTACACCTTC	CASSLRVNYGYTF
-	TRBV7-2	TRBJ1-5	-	TGTGCCAGCAGCTTATCGGGGTCGTATCAGCCCCAGCATTTT	CASSLSGSYQPQHF
-	TRBV5-1	TRBJ1-4	-	TGCGCCGGCAGCCCTCAACGACTAAAGGCGTGGTGGTCGAATAATGAAAAACTGTTTTTT	CAGSPQRLKAWWSNNEKLFF
-	TRBV15	TRBJ2-7	-	TGTGCCACCAGCAGAGATCGGTTCAGAACGGGCGAGCAGTACTTC	CATSRDRFRTGEQYF
once	TRBV4-2	TRBJ1-3	-	TGTGCCAGCAGCCCCCGAGATGGCTCTGGAAACACCATATATTTT	CASSPRDGSGNTIYF
-	TRBV4-3	TRBJ1-3	-	TGCGCCAGCAGCCAAGATAGGGGGTCCGGAAACACCATATATTTT	CASSQDRGSGNTIYF
-	TRBV6-1	TRBJ2-1	-	TGTGCCAGCAGTGGCCAGACTAGTGGTGAGCAGTTCTTC	CASSGQTSGEQFF
once	TRBV27	TRBJ2-1	-	TGTGCCAGCAGTTTAGATACTTCTACAGCGGACCTTATCCAGTTCTTC	CASSLDTSTADLIQFF
-	TRBV20-1	TRBJ1-2	TRBD1	TGCAGTGCCCTTAGGGGGCGCGGCTACACCTTC	CSALRGRGYTF
once	TRBV30	TRBJ1-1	-	TGTGCCTGGAGTCTCCCCCGCAGGGGGAACACTGAAGCTTTCTTT	CAWSLPRRGNTEAFF
-	TRBV18	TRBJ1-1	-	TGTGCCAGCTCACCAGGCCAGCGCTCAGGGTACACTGAAGCTTTCTTT	CASSPGQRSGYTEAFF
-	TRBV28	TRBJ1-2	TRBD1	TGTGCCAGCACCAATCTCCCGGACAGGGTGAACTATGGCTACACCTTC	CASTNLPDRVNYGYTF
-	TRBV30	TRBJ1-6	-	TGTGCCTGGAGTCCCGGAGTAGCCCATAATTCACCCCTCCACTTT	CAWSPGVAHNSPLHF
-	TRBV5-1	TRBJ1-2	TRBD1	TGCGCCAGCAGCTTGGCCCGACAGGGACAGTCCTCCTATGGCTACACCTTC	CASSLARQGQSSYGYTF
once	TRBV6-1	TRBJ1-5	-	TGTGCCAGTCAGGGGACTACCAATCAGCCCCAGCATTTT	CASQGTTNQPQHF
-	TRBV28	TRBJ1-5	TRBD1	TGTGCCAGCAGTTTAGGAATCCGGGACAGGGTCCTCCAGCCCCAGCATTTT	CASSLGIRDRVLQPQHF
-	TRBV7-2	TRBJ1-4	-	TGTGCCAGCAGCTTCCCCGGACAGCGAGCAACTAATGAAAAACTGTTTTTT	CASSFPGQRATNEKLFF
-	TRBV4-2	TRBJ2-7	-	TGTGCCAGCAGCACAGCAGGACTTTTCCACGAGCAGTACTTC	CASSTAGLFHEQYF
-	TRBV4-3	TRBJ1-4	-	TGCGCCAGCAGCCAAGATCGTGACAGTAATGAAAAACTGTTTTTT	CASSQDRDSNEKLFF
-	TRBV6-4	TRBJ2-3	-	TGTGCCAGCAGTGCCGCGGACAGAGATACGCAGTATTTT	CASSAADRDTQYF
-	TRBV14	TRBJ2-3	TRBD2	TGTGCCAGCAGCCAAGATAGCACTAGCGGACCTAGCACAGATACGCAGTATTTT	CASSQDSTSGPSTDTQYF
-	TRBV5-6	TRBJ1-2	-	TGTGCCAGCAGCTTGTGGGGCGGTTATGGCTACACCTTC	CASSLWGGYGYTF